The TCR beta chain under discussion was sequenced for a study of blood T cell repertoires in COVID-19 (dated by TCRdb to 2018 to 2020). In terms of the full investigation: Samples from collaborators originated in the United States, Italy and Spain and spanned both the acute and convalescent phases of COVID-19. The material from the prospective study consisted of cDNA or gDNA derived from T cells, B-cell-depleted T cells, or PBMCs. The dataset comprised deeply sampled blood TCRbeta repertoires from subjects exposed to, actively infected with, or recovered from COVID-19. The repertoires were released in a freely available public database intended as a resource for research on the immune response to SARS-CoV-2. The samples were drawn from the first 160 participants of the ongoing ImmuneRACE study and from more than 1,000 subjects provided by 6 global collaborators. Nearly every sample came with metadata listing a de-identified subject ID, COVID-19 status, age in years and sex. Where HLA class I and class II types were available, the types were taken from metadata supplied by the sample provider, not from assay-based typing.

One collaborating source in Seattle enrolled patients while the patients were actively infected and followed the patients over time throughout the course of disease. Each collaborating institution followed its own protocols to collect whole blood in K2EDTA tubes. Collaborator samples were shipped for TCRbeta analysis as frozen whole blood, isolated PBMCs, or DNA extracted from either sample type. What the study reported, not specific to this receptor: The amount of clinical and demographic metadata varied by source and participant and was provided uncurated.

This clone was detected once. The antigen it recognizes is unknown. No clone much larger than this one lies a single base away; base qualities are absent. V was cut back by 5 bases and J by 5 bases, leaving a gap of 7 bases between them. Inclusive of the bounding cysteine and phenylalanine, the CDR3 is 12 residues long. Only the CDR3 DNA stays, 36 bases, in frame from base 1. According to the germline V gene, CDR1 reads MDHEN and CDR2 reads SYDVKM. TCRbeta CDR3 regions were amplified from genomic DNA using the immunoSEQ Assay, a bias-controlled multiplex PCR. The original methods were these. Nucleated cell counts per sample were estimated from amplification of reference gene primers within the assay. To quantify the absolute abundance of each unique TCRbeta CDR3 rearrangement, sequence reads were collapsed and filtered. Productive Simpson clonality was computed per sample as the square root of Simpson's diversity index over productive rearrangements. TCRdb took over this immuneACCESS table, retaining in-frame rearrangements with V and J assigned. Such tables are incomplete; in checked studies, under half of the missing clones stem from an unresolved V gene, and the remainder is unexplained. Clone size and the V and J calls come from that table; the DNA yielded D and trimming. The sample table lists approximately 300,000 clones, about 85% of them with a count of one. The biggest ten clones account for 0.85% to 0.9% of the sample.

The sequence was collected from a human donor with COVID-19, enrolled during active disease. The donor label of this sample is uncertain. The V gene is TRBV28 and the J gene is TRBJ1-3; no D segment can be confidently identified. Specimen: peripheral blood. The nucleotides read TGTGCCAGCAGTGAGTCCAGAAACACCATATATTTT. The encoded protein is CASSESRNTIYF.